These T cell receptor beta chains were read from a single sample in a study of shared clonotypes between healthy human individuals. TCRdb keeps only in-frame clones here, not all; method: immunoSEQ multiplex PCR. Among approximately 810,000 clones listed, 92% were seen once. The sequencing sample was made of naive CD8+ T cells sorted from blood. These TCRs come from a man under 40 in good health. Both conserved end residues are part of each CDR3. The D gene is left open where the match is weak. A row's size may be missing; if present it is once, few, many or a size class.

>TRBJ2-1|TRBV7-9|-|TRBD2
TGTGCCAGCAGCTTCCTGACTAGCGGGGACAATGAGCAGTTCTTC
CASSFLTSGDNEQFF
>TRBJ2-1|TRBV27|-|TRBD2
TGTGCCAGCAGTGTACTAGCGAGCTACAATGAGCAGTTCTTC
CASSVLASYNEQFF
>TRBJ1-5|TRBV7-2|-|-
TGTGCCAGCAGCTTTCGGGGCTCTCAGCCCCAGCATTTT
CASSFRGSQPQHF
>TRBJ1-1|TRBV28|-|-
TGTGCCAGCAGTTTATTTAGGTCAGGAGTTGAAGCTTTCTTT
CASSLFRSGVEAFF
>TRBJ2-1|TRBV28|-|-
TGTGCCAGCAGTCCACGAGGAGGGGGCTACAATGAGCAGTTCTTC
CASSPRGGGYNEQFF
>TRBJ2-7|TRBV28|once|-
TGTGCCAGCACTTTGGCTAACTACGAGCAGTACTTC
CASTLANYEQYF
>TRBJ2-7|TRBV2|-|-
TGTGCCATAGGGGGAGGGAATACCTACGAGCAGTACTTC
CAIGGGNTYEQYF
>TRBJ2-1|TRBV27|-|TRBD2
TGTGCCAGCAGTTTCGTACTAGCGGGAGACAATGAGCAGTTCTTC
CASSFVLAGDNEQFF
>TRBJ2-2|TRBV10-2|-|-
TGCGCCAGCATGATGGTGACCACCGGGGAGCTGTTTTTT
CASMMVTTGELFF
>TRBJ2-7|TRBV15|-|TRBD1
TGTGCCACCAGCAGCGGCCCCGGGACAGGCGTCTTC
CATSSGPGTGVF
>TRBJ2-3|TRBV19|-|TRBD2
TGTGCCAGTATGCCTCGACTAGCGGGGCCTACAGATACGCAGTATTTT
CASMPRLAGPTDTQYF
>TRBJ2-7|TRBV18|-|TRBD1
TGTGCCAGCTCACCAGCCGGGACAGCTTACGAGCAGTACTTC
CASSPAGTAYEQYF
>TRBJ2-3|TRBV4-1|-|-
TGCGCCAGCAGCCAAGAAAGCTCGAGAGTGGGGGAAGATACGCAGTATTTT
CASSQESSRVGEDTQYF
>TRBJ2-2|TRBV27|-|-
TGTGCCAGCAGTTTTTCGGACGTCTCCACCGGGGAGCTGTTTTTT
CASSFSDVSTGELFF
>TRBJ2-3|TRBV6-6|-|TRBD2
TGTGCCAGCAGTTATTTAGCGGGAAACACAGATACGCAGTATTTT
CASSYLAGNTDTQYF
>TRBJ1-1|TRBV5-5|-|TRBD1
TGTGCCAGCAGCTCGGGACAGGCGAAAACTGAAGCTTTCTTT
CASSSGQAKTEAFF
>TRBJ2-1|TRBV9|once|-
TGTGCCAGCACCGCCTTTGGGGGAACCTACAATGAGCAGTTCTTC
CASTAFGGTYNEQFF
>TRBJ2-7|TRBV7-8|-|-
TGTGCCAGCAGCCATCAACAAGACCTGTTTACCCCGGCCGTCTACGAGCAGTACTTC
CASSHQQDLFTPAVYEQYF
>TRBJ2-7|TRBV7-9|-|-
TGTGCCAGCAGCTCCCTGCCCGGATACGAGCAGTACTTC
CASSSLPGYEQYF
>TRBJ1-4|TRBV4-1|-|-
TGCGCCAGCAGCCACCAGGCATTGGCGTCGGGGGAAAAACTGTTTTTT
CASSHQALASGEKLFF
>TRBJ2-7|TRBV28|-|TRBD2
TGTGCCAGCAGTTTAGAATTGGCTCAGAGCGGGATCCCGGACGAGCAGTACTTC
CASSLELAQSGIPDEQYF
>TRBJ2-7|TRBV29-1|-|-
TGCAGCGCTGCAGAGGGCGAGCAGTACTTC
CSAAEGEQYF
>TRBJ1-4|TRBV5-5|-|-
TGTGCCAGCAGCTTAGGGACTCAACTTGAAAAACTGTTTTTT
CASSLGTQLEKLFF
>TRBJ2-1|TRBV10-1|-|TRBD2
TGCGCCAGCAGTGAGTCGGGGGGACTAGCGGTCTACAATGAGCAGTTCTTC
CASSESGGLAVYNEQFF
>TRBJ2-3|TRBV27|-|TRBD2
TGTGCCAGCGCAGCTCAGACTAGCGGAGTCGGGTCAGATACGCAGTATTTT
CASAAQTSGVGSDTQYF
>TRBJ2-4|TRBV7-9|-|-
TGTGCCAGCAGCTTAGTAGCACACAGCAAAAACATTCAGTACTTC
CASSLVAHSKNIQYF
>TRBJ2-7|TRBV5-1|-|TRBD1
TGCGCCAGCAGCTTAAAGGACAGGGTTGGCGAGCAGTACTTC
CASSLKDRVGEQYF
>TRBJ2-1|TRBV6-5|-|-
TGTGCCACCACCGGGACGTCCTACAATGAGCAGTTCTTC
CATTGTSYNEQFF
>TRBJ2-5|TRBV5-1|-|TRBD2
TGCGCCAGCAGCTTGGGCCTAGCGGGACAAGAGACCCAGTACTTC
CASSLGLAGQETQYF
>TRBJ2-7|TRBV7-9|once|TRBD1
TGTGCCAGCAGCGGAACCGACAGGGGGCTCGAGCAGTACTTC
CASSGTDRGLEQYF
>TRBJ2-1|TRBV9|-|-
TGTGCCAGCAGCACCCCCGACACCGACTATGAGCAGTTCTTC
CASSTPDTDYEQFF
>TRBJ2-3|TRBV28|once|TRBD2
TGTGCCAGCAGGGCACGGGGGGATTTCACAGATACGCAGTATTTT
CASRARGDFTDTQYF
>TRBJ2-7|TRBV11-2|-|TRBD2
TGTGCCAGCAGCTTCTCTAGCGGGACCTACGAGCAGTACTTC
CASSFSSGTYEQYF
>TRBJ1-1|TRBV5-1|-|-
TGCGCCAGCAGCGCGGCCCCACAGATCTGGATGACTTTCTTT
CASSAAPQIWMTFF
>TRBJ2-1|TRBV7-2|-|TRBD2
TGTGCCAGCAGCTTTATTGCGGGAGGGACCTACAATGAGCAGTTCTTC
CASSFIAGGTYNEQFF
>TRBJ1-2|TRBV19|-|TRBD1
TGTGCCAGTAGTATCGGGACAGAGGGTTTCTATGGCTACACCTTC
CASSIGTEGFYGYTF
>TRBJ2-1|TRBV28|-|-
TGTGCCAGCAGTTTAGACTTAAGCTCCTACAATGAGCAGTTCTTC
CASSLDLSSYNEQFF
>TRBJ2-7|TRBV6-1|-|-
TGTGCCATAATATCGGGGACGGGCGAGCAGTACTTC
CAIISGTGEQYF
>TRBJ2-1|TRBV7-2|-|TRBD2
TGTGCCAGCAGCTTAGTGGTACTAGCGGGAGGCCTAAATGAGCAGTTCTTC
CASSLVVLAGGLNEQFF
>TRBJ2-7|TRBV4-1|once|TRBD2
TGCGCCAGCAGCCAAGTAACTAGCGGGAGACCCGAGCAGTACTTC
CASSQVTSGRPEQYF
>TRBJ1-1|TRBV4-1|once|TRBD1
TGCGCCAGCAGCCCGGGGACAGGGCAGATTCTCCCCTCAGGTGAAGCTTTCTTT
CASSPGTGQILPSGEAFF
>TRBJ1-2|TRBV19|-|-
TGTGCCAGTAGTCCCGCGGACGGGGAGTTCATGAAAGGCTACACCTTC
CASSPADGEFMKGYTF
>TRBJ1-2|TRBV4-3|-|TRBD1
TGCGCCAGCAGCCAAGACGGCAGGGGGCCCACTAACTATGGCTACACCTTC
CASSQDGRGPTNYGYTF
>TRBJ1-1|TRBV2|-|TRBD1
TGTGCCAGCCTTTGGGACAGGGGGCCGTTCACTGAAGCTTTCTTT
CASLWDRGPFTEAFF
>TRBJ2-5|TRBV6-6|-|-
TGTGCCAGCAGTCACCCTAGGACAGACGAGACCCAGTACTTC
CASSHPRTDETQYF
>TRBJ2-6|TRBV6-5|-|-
TGTGCCAGCAGAGGGATTAGGGCCAACGTCCTGACTTTC
CASRGIRANVLTF
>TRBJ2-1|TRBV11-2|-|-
TGTGCCAGCAGCACAACTGGGGATGAGCAGTTCTTC
CASSTTGDEQFF
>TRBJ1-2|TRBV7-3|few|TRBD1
TGTGCCAGCAGCTTACAGTCAGGGGGCGACGGCTACACCTTC
CASSLQSGGDGYTF
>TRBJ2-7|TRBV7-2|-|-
TGTGCCAGCAGCTCCGGAGGGCCCTACGAGCAGTACTTC
CASSSGGPYEQYF
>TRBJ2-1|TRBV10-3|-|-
TGTGCCATCAGTCCACGGGTGGGGGACTCCTCCTACAATGAGCAGTTCTTC
CAISPRVGDSSYNEQFF
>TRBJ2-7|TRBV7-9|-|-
TGTGCCAGCAGCTTGGGGGGAGTGTTAAACGAGCAGTACTTC
CASSLGGVLNEQYF
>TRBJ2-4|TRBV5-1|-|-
TGCGCCAGCAGCTTGGGGGGCTCTGCCGCCGAGTACTTC
CASSLGGSAAEYF
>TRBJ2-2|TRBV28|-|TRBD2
TGTGCCAGCAGTTTGGGGATAGCGGGAGTAAACACCGGGGAGCTGTTTTTT
CASSLGIAGVNTGELFF
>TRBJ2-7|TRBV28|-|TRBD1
TGTGCCAGCAGTTTGGTCGGGACAGGGGGCGACGAGCAGTACTTC
CASSLVGTGGDEQYF
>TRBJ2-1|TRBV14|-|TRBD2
TGTGCCAGCAGCCAAGATGCCCCTGACCAGGGACTACAGTTCTTC
CASSQDAPDQGLQFF
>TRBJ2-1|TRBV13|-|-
TGTGCCAGCAAACCCCATTCAGGGAAGCCCGGTGAGCAGTTCTTC
CASKPHSGKPGEQFF
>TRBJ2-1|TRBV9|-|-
TGTAGGGGCAAGAGCTCCTACAATGAGCAGTTCTTC
CRGKSSYNEQFF
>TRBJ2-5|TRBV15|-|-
TGTGCCACCAGCGGAGATCTCAGGAGGGAGACCCAGTACTTC
CATSGDLRRETQYF
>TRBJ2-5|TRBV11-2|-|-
TGTGCCAGCAGCTCTCCCTTGGGGGTCGGGGAGACCCAGTACTTC
CASSSPLGVGETQYF